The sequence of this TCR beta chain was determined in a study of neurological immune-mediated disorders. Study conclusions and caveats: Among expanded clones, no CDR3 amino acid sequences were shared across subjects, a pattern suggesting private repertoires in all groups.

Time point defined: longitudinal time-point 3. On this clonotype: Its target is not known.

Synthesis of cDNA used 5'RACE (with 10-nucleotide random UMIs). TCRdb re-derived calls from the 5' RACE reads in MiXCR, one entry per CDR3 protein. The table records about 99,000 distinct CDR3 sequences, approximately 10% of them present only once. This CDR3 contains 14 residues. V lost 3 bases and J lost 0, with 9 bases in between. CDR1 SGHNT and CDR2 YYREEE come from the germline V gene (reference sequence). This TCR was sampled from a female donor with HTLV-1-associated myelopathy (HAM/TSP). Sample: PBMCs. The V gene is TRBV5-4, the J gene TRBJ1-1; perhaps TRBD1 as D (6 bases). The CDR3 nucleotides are TGTGCCAGCAGCTACCCAGGGGTGAACACTGAAGCTTTCTTT. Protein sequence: CASSYPGVNTEAFF.